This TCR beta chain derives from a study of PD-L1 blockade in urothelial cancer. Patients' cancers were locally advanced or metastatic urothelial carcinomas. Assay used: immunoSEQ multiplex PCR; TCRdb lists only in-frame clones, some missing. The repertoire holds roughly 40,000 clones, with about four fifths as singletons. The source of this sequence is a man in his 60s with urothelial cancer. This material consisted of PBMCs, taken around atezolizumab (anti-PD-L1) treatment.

CDR3 sequence reads: CASSEGDSSYNEQFF. DNA for the CDR3: TGCGCCAGCAGTGAGGGGGACAGCTCCTACAATGAGCAGTTCTTC. This chain uses TRBV10-1 with TRBJ2-1; TRBD1 aligns across 7 bases. Per the germline V gene, CDR1 is WNHNN and CDR2 is SYGVQD (reference sequence). J was trimmed by 0 bases and V by 2 bases; bases with no gene match: 1. The CDR3 runs to 15 residues.